The 27 T cell receptor beta chains below were found in one sample sequenced in a study of post-analysis software for immune sequencing data (dated by TCRdb to about 2015). These receptors' antigens are unknown. Preparation of the library involved PCR. Sequencer: Illumina HiSeq 2500. To reduce PCR and sequencing biases, unique molecular identifiers were incorporated into the TCR beta cDNA libraries. TCRdb redid the processing of the public reads, applying fastp at Q25 and MiXCR, and retained in-frame beta chains. Each record represents a unique CDR3 protein, reported with the most common genes and DNA among its rows. This sample comprises roughly 570,000 distinct CDR3 sequences, around a third of them detected only once. The ten largest clonotypes hold around 5.9% of the sample. Study-level results and caveats: Patients showed significantly higher frequencies than controls for a handful of TRBV segments, among them TRBV5-6, TRBV5-1 and TRBV20-1.

Material for sequencing was blood. The receptors here all came from a girl aged 2 to 17 with multiple sclerosis.

The chain has TRBV4-2 and TRBJ1-1, with TRBD1 matching 7 bases. Germline loops: CDR1 LGHNA, CDR2 YNFKEQ. CDR3 length equals 15 residues. Germline trimming cut 4 bases from V and 4 bases from J; bases unmatched to any gene: 9. This CDR3 is CASSLLTGESTEAFF. The CDR3 DNA is TGTGCCAGCAGCCTTTTAACAGGGGAGAGCACTGAAGCTTTCTTT.

In its sample, this clonotype was seen a few times. J is TRBJ2-1 and V is TRBV20-1; 10 bases agree with TRBD2. With V trimmed by 6 bases and J by 0 bases, 5 bases remained unmatched. Looked up from germline, CDR1 is DFQATT and CDR2 is SNEGSKA (reference sequence). The CDR3 has 15 amino acids. CDR3 sequence reads: CSAQAGGRSYNEQFF. The CDR3, as DNA: TGCAGTGCCCAAGCGGGGGGGCGCTCCTACAATGAGCAGTTCTTC.

This rearrangement joins TRBV5-1 to TRBJ2-7; 9 nucleotides line up with TRBD1. The CDR3 has 14 residues. The V segment lost 0 bases and the J segment 6 bases; nucleotides outside the gene matches: 4. The germline V gene encodes CDR1 SGHRS and CDR2 YFSETQ. The CDR3 nucleotides are TGCGCCAGCAGCTTGGGGGACAGGGCAGGCGAGCAGTACTTC. Translation gives CASSLGDRAGEQYF.

V usage is TRBV2 and J usage is TRBJ2-1; TRBD1 matches at 8 bases. The CDR3 is 15 residues long. Per the germline V gene, CDR1 is SNHLY and CDR2 is FYNNEI. V shed 7 bases and J 0 bases; nucleotides not matched to a gene: 5. DNA of the CDR3: TGTGCCAGCACCAATACAGGGGGCTCCTACAATGAGCAGTTCTTC. It is translated as CASTNTGGSYNEQFF.

This clonotype was seen a few times. This sequence joins TRBV5-1 and TRBJ2-2; D is perhaps TRBD2 (5 bases). V lost 4 bases and J lost 1, with 11 bases in between. From germline, CDR1 is SGHRS and CDR2 YFSETQ. The CDR3 spans 15 residues. The CDR3 here is CASSPDWRNTGELFF. The CDR3 DNA is TGCGCCAGCAGCCCGGACTGGAGGAACACCGGGGAGCTGTTTTTT.

A single count supports this clonotype. DNA of the CDR3: TGCAGTGCTAGAAACGGGGCCCCTGAAGCTTTCTTT. It translates to CSARNGAPEAFF. The V call is TRBV20-1, the J call TRBJ1-1; a weak D match, TRBD1 (5 bases). The CDR3 consists of 12 residues. The ends were cut back, 2 bases at V and 6 bases at J, with 10 bases in the middle. Germline CDR1 DFQATT, CDR2 SNEGSKA (reference sequence).

This clonotype was counted between two and nine times. This sequence joins TRBV4-2 and TRBJ2-7; 8 nucleotides line up with TRBD2. The J segment lost 2 bases and the V segment lost 0 bases, leaving 12 bases of the junction unmatched. Per germline, CDR1 LGHNA and CDR2 YNFKEQ. The CDR3 length is 18 residues. This CDR3 is CASSQDTGGAPTAYEQYF. The CDR3 DNA sequence: TGTGCCAGCAGCCAAGACACGGGGGGGGCTCCCACGGCCTACGAGCAGTACTTC.

The chain joins TRBV3-1 to TRBJ2-5; 12 positions agree with TRBD2. CDR1 and CDR2 (germline): LGHDT, YNNKEL (reference sequence). The CDR3 contains 18 residues. Trimming at V came to 5 bases and at J to 3 bases, leaving 13 bases not matched to a gene. In nucleotides, the CDR3 is TGTGCCAGCAGCTCACGGACTAGCGGGGTAGGAGGAAAAGAGACCCAGTACTTC. Translating it yields CASSSRTSGVGGKETQYF.

This clonotype was observed a few times. This chain uses TRBV4-1 with TRBJ2-3; 7 positions match TRBD1. The CDR3 has 16 amino acids. Germline V gene lookup returns CDR1 MGHRA and CDR2 YSYEKL. V dropped 5 bases and J dropped 8; count of bases not matched to a gene: 16. In DNA, the CDR3 is TGCGCCAGCAGCTGGCCTTTATCGAGGGGGCCAGGTACGCAGTATTTT. The encoded protein is CASSWPLSRGPGTQYF.

This clonotype was detected many times. The V gene is TRBV28, the J gene TRBJ2-5; TRBD1 is a possible D gene (6 bases). The CDR3 consists of 13 residues. From germline, CDR1 is MDHEN and CDR2 SYDVKM. The germline V and J ends were trimmed by 6 bases and 4 bases, with 12 bases remaining between them. The CDR3 region has the DNA TGTGCCAGCAGGCCCTCAGGGGTAGAGACCCAGTACTTC. Encoded protein: CASRPSGVETQYF.

The CDR3 region is CATSTASPGQETQYF. For the CDR3, the DNA is TGTGCCACCAGCACCGCCTCACCGGGGCAAGAGACCCAGTACTTC. The chain combines TRBV15 with TRBJ2-5, with D maybe TRBD2 (5 bases). V lost 4 bases, J lost 2 bases, and 14 bases lay in between. CDR3 size: 15 residues. The germline gives CDR1 LNHNV, CDR2 YYDKDF (reference sequence).

This chain uses TRBV5-8 with TRBJ1-5, with D unresolved. V lost 3 bases and J 6 bases, leaving 7 bases between the germline ends. Germline CDR1 is SGHTS and CDR2 is YDEGEE. The CDR3 has 12 amino acids. CDR3 protein: CASSSLGQPQHF. For the CDR3, the DNA is TGTGCCAGCAGCTCCTTAGGTCAGCCCCAGCATTTT.

The chain links TRBV11-3 to TRBJ2-3, with D possibly TRBD2 on 6 matching bases. Germline V gene sequence: CDR1 SGHNT, CDR2 YENEEA. CDR3 length: 15 amino acids. The germline V and J ends were trimmed by 5 bases and 1 base, with 13 bases remaining between them. Here the CDR3 DNA reads TGTGCCAGCAGCCCGGGGCGGGGTGGCACAGATACGCAGTATTTT. The encoded protein is CASSPGRGGTDTQYF.

This clonotype was counted between two and nine times. The rearrangement links TRBV5-1 to TRBJ2-1; D gene unclear. Germline V gene lookup returns CDR1 SGHRS and CDR2 YFSETQ. The V gene lost 2 bases and the J gene lost 4 bases, with 19 bases spanning the gap. The CDR3 loop spans 17 amino acids. Here the CDR3 reads CASSLIALSFRYNEQFF. CDR3 sequence (DNA): TGCGCCAGCAGCTTAATAGCTCTTTCATTCAGGTACAATGAGCAGTTCTTC.

The chain couples TRBV7-9 to TRBJ2-1; 10 bases align to TRBD2. V dropped 5 bases and J dropped 2; count of bases not matched to a gene: 15. CDR1 SEHNR and CDR2 FQNEAQ come from the germline V gene (reference sequence). This CDR3 has 19 residues. The CDR3 loop is CASSLKWGSGGTAYNEQFF. DNA of the CDR3: TGTGCCAGCAGCCTAAAATGGGGTAGCGGGGGGACCGCCTACAATGAGCAGTTCTTC.

The chain uses TRBV18 and TRBJ2-1; possible D gene TRBD1, 5 bases. Looked up from germline, CDR1 is KGHSH and CDR2 is LQKENI. V lost 3 bases to trimming and J lost 8 bases, with 17 bases between them. This CDR3 has 15 amino acids. The CDR3 here is CASSPGRARDYEQFF. The CDR3 DNA follows: TGTGCCAGCTCACCCGGCCGGGCCAGGGATTATGAGCAGTTCTTC.

This clonotype was seen a few times. The chain has TRBV29-1 and TRBJ2-1; D possibly corresponds to TRBD2 (5 bases). This CDR3 has 12 residues. The germline V and J ends were trimmed by 8 bases and 6 bases, with 14 bases remaining between them. Looked up from germline, CDR1 is SQVTM and CDR2 is ANQGSEA. CDR3 nucleotides: TGCAGCCTTTCCTTTCGGGGCAATGAGCAGTTCTTC. This translates into CSLSFRGNEQFF.

The chain uses TRBV5-1 and TRBJ1-2; D unclear. CDR1 and CDR2 from the germline V gene are SGHRS and YFSETQ. Trimming pared 0 bases from V and 8 bases from J, leaving 11 bases between. This CDR3 comprises 13 residues. The CDR3 nucleotides read TGCGCCAGCAGCTTGGATCCCCTACAAGGCTACACCTTC. Its translation is CASSLDPLQGYTF.

V gene TRBV4-1 combines with J gene TRBJ2-4; 7 bases are shared with TRBD1. The CDR3 consists of 15 residues. Losses at the gene ends were 2 bases for V and 5 bases for J; bases not matched to a gene: 6. The germline V gene has CDR1 MGHRA and CDR2 YSYEKL. Here the CDR3 reads CASSQPGQKENIQYF. CDR3 in DNA: TGCGCCAGCAGCCAACCGGGACAGAAGGAAAACATTCAGTACTTC.

The V gene is TRBV3-1, the J gene TRBJ2-7; D remains unclear. The CDR3 covers 15 residues. The V and J ends lost 4 bases and 0 bases respectively, with 13 bases between them. Per the germline V gene, CDR1 is LGHDT and CDR2 is YNNKEL (reference sequence). The CDR3 bases are TGTGCCAGCAGCCCACAGACTTCGAGCTCCTACGAGCAGTACTTC. It is translated as CASSPQTSSSYEQYF.

This clonotype has only a few counts. The V and J genes are TRBV9 and TRBJ1-2, with no clear D. This CDR3 comprises 14 residues. The V end was cut by 4 bases, the J end by 0 bases, with 10 bases between. Germline CDR1 reads SGDLS; CDR2 reads YYNGEE. Here the CDR3 DNA reads TGTGCCAGCAGCTCGGGAAGGTCTAACTATGGCTACACCTTC. Translating it yields CASSSGRSNYGYTF. Filled out from reference TRBV9 and TRBJ1-2, the complete variable domain reads DSGVTQTPKHLITATGQRVTLRCSPRSGDLSVYWYQQSLDQGLQFLIQYYNGEERAKGNILERFSAQQFPDLHSELNLSSLELGDSALYFCASSSGRSNYGYTFGSGTRLTVV.

This clonotype was picked up a small number of times. The rearrangement joins TRBV18 to TRBJ2-3; 7 bases align to TRBD2. The length of the CDR3 is 15 residues. CDR1 KGHSH and CDR2 LQKENI come from the germline V gene. Unmatched junction bases numbered 3, after V lost 2 bases and J lost 1 base. CDR3 sequence reads: CASSPISGGTDTQYF. CDR3 bases: TGTGCCAGCTCACCAATCAGCGGGGGCACAGATACGCAGTATTTT.

The V gene is TRBV18, the J gene TRBJ1-2, with D possibly matching TRBD1 (5 bases). The CDR3 covers 16 residues. Trimming removed 2 bases from V and 3 bases from J, with 16 bases in between. Germline CDR1 KGHSH, CDR2 LQKENI. CDR3 in DNA: TGTGCCAGCTCACCAGGGACGGGGGACCAGGACTATGGCTACACCTTC. It encodes CASSPGTGDQDYGYTF.

The chain has TRBV18 and TRBJ1-2; D call uncertain. The CDR3 extends over 16 amino acids. Trimming removed 2 bases at V and 2 bases at J, with 15 bases between. Germline V gene data show CDR1 as KGHSH and CDR2 as LQKENI. The chain's CDR3 is CASSPGPGGANYGYTF. For the CDR3, the DNA is TGTGCCAGCTCACCAGGGCCGGGTGGCGCCAACTATGGCTACACCTTC. The full variable domain, its missing parts supplied by reference TRBV18 and TRBJ1-2, is NAGVMQNPRHLVRRRGQEARLRCSPMKGHSHVYWYRQLPEEGLKFMVYLQKENIIDESGMPKERFSAEFPKEGPSILRIQQVVRGDSAAYFCASSPGPGGANYGYTFGSGTRLTVV.

This clonotype was seen only a few times. The chain links TRBV12-5 to TRBJ2-1; D gene uncertain. The CDR3 contains 12 residues. Trimming shortened V by 5 bases and J by 9 bases, and 11 bases separated the two germline ends. CDR1 is LGHNT and CDR2 is FRNRAP in the germline V gene. CDR3 in DNA: TGTGCTAGTGGTGAACCTTACCTTGAGCAGTTCTTC. As protein: CASGEPYLEQFF.

V usage is TRBV3-1 and J usage is TRBJ2-3, with a possible D match to TRBD1 (5 bases). The CDR3 is 13 residues long. V dropped 5 bases and J dropped 2 bases, with 8 bases sitting between them. CDR1 is LGHDT and CDR2 is YNNKEL in the germline V gene (reference sequence). CDR3 region: CASSWTNTDTQYF. The CDR3, as DNA: TGTGCCAGCAGCTGGACAAACACAGATACGCAGTATTTT.

J is TRBJ1-2 and V is TRBV10-3; the match to TRBD1 covers 7 bases. The CDR3 is 14 amino acids. Trimming cost V 5 bases and J 4 bases; bases outside gene matches: 7. Looked up from germline, CDR1 is ENHRY and CDR2 is SYGVKD. The CDR3 coding sequence is TGTGCCATCAGTTCCCGGGACAGTGCCTATGGCTACACCTTC. It specifies CAISSRDSAYGYTF.